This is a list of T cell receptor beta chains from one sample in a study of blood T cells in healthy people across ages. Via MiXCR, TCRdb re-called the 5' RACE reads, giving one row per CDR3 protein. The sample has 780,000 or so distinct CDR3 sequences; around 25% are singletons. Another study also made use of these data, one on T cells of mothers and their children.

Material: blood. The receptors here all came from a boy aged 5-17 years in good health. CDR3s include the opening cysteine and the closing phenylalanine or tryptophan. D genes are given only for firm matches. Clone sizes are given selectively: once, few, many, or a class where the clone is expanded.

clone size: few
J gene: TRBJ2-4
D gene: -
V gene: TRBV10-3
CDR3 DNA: TGTGCCATCAGTGAGTCGAGCCCAGCCAAAAACATTCAGTACTTC
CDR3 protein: CAISESSPAKNIQYF

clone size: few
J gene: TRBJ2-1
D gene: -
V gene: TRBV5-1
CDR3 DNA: TGCGCCAGCAGCTCCCTGGACGGTGGTGGTGGTTCCTACAATGAGCAGTTCTTC
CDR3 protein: CASSSLDGGGGSYNEQFF

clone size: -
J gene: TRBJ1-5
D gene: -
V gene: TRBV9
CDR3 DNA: TGTGCCAGCAACGCCGGGACATACAATCAGCCCCAGCATTTT
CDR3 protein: CASNAGTYNQPQHF

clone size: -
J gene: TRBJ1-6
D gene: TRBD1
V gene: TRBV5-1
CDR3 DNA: TGCGCCAGCAGCTTTGGGGGACTCCGGGACAGGGAAAATTCACCCCTCCACTTT
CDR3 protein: CASSFGGLRDRENSPLHF

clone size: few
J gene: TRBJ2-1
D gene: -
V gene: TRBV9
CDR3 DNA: TGTGCCAGCAGCGTAGACGGTAGTGGTGAGCAGTTCTTC
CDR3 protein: CASSVDGSGEQFF

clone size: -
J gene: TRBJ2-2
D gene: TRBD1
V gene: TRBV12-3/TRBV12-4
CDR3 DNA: TGTGCCAGCAGTTTAGCAGGGACAGGGTTAAAGACCGGGGAGCTGTTTTTT
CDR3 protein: CASSLAGTGLKTGELFF

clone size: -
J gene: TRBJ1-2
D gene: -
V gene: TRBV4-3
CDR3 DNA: TGCGCCAGCAGCCAAGGACAGACACAAACTAACTATGGCTACACCTTC
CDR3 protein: CASSQGQTQTNYGYTF

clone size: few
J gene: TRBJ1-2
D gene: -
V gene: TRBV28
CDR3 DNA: TGTGCCTGCAGTTTGGTTGAGTTGGGCTACACCTTC
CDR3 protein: CACSLVELGYTF

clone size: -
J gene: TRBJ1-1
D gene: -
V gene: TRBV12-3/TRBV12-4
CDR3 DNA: TGTGCCAGCAGTTTAGTATTCGGGGTCGAAGCTTTCTTT
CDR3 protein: CASSLVFGVEAFF

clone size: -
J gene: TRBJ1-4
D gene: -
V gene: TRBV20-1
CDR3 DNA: TGCAGTGCTACCGATACAGGGACCCAATCGGGACTGTTTTTT
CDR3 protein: CSATDTGTQSGLFF

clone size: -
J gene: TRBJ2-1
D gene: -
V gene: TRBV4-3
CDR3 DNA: TGCGCCAGCGGCCAAGATTGGGGGAATGAGCAGTTCTTC
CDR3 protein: CASGQDWGNEQFF

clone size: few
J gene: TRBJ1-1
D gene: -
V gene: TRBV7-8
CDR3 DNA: TGTGCCAGCAGCAAACCCCGGACCGCGAACACTGAAGCTTTCTTT
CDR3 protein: CASSKPRTANTEAFF

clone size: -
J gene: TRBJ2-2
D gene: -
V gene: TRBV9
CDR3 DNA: TGTGCCAGCTCCCTTTATTGGGAGCTGAGGCCCGGGGAGCTGTTTTTT
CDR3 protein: CASSLYWELRPGELFF